This is a list of T cell receptor beta chains from one sample in a study of blood T cell repertoires in COVID-19. The data were produced by immunoSEQ multiplex PCR, yet TCRdb's version contains in-frame clones alone and is incomplete. This table holds 150,000 to 200,000 clones, around 83% found once. The sample consisted of PBMCs or T cells enriched from blood (not recorded which). The source of these receptors is a woman between 50 and 59 years old in a cohort exposed to, infected with or recovered from COVID-19 (not recorded which). Each CDR3 is given with its conserved first and last residue. Each record gives: CDR3 DNA, CDR3 protein, CDR3 length, D gene, clone size, J gene, V gene. D genes are given only for firm matches. A clone size is listed for some rows: how often the clone was seen (once, few, many), or a class if it is expanded.

TGTGCCACCAGTCAGACAAGGAACACTGAAGCTTTCTTT	CATSQTRNTEAFF	13	-	-	TRBJ1-1	TRBV6-5
TGTGCCATCAGTGAGTCGGGCACGAGCTCCTATAATTCACCCCTCCACTTT	CAISESGTSSYNSPLHF	17	-	once	TRBJ1-6	TRBV10-3
TGTGCCAGTAGCGAGACTAGCGGGATCACAGATACGCAGTATTTT	CASSETSGITDTQYF	15	TRBD2	-	TRBJ2-3	TRBV19
TGCGCCAGCAGCCAATCCCGGGGGGCGAGTGCAGATACGCAGTATTTT	CASSQSRGASADTQYF	16	-	-	TRBJ2-3	TRBV5-1
TGTGCCACCAGGGAGGACAGACCGAATTCACCCCTCCACTTT	CATREDRPNSPLHF	14	-	few	TRBJ1-6	TRBV15
TGCGCCAGCAGCGCCACTAGCGGGAGATTCTACGAGCAGTACTTC	CASSATSGRFYEQYF	15	TRBD2	-	TRBJ2-7	TRBV5-1
TGTGCCAGCAGCTTAGGGTCAGGCGATGGCTACACCTTC	CASSLGSGDGYTF	13	-	-	TRBJ1-2	TRBV7-6
TGTGCCAGCAGTTTGACTAGCGGGGGGGCCGGGGTGCAGTTCTTC	CASSLTSGGAGVQFF	15	TRBD2	-	TRBJ2-1	TRBV11-2
TGTGCCAGTAGTATTGACGGGGACTGGGGGGCAGATACGCAGTATTTT	CASSIDGDWGADTQYF	16	-	medium-sized	TRBJ2-3	TRBV19
TGTGCCAGCAGCGGGGGTAGCGGGGGATTAACCTACAATGAGCAGTTCTTC	CASSGGSGGLTYNEQFF	17	TRBD2	-	TRBJ2-1	TRBV9
TGCGCCAGCAGCTTGGCCCTAGCGGGGGGCCGGGATGAGCAGTTCTTC	CASSLALAGGRDEQFF	16	TRBD2	few	TRBJ2-1	TRBV5-1
TGCGCCAGCAGCTTGGCTGGGACAGGGGGCGAAGAGCAGTACTTC	CASSLAGTGGEEQYF	15	TRBD1	-	TRBJ2-7	TRBV5-1
TGTGCCAGCAGTTACTCTGCCCAGGGTGGCAATGAGCAGTTCTTC	CASSYSAQGGNEQFF	15	-	once	TRBJ2-1	TRBV6-5
TGCGCCAGCAGCGGTCAGCAGGGCACTGAAGCTTTCTTT	CASSGQQGTEAFF	13	-	-	TRBJ1-1	TRBV5-1
TGTGCCAGCAGCCAAGCCGACAGGAACACCATATATTTT	CASSQADRNTIYF	13	-	few	TRBJ1-3	TRBV14
TGCGCCAGCAGCCTCAGACAGGGGGCCTCCAATGAGCAGTTCTTC	CASSLRQGASNEQFF	15	TRBD1	-	TRBJ2-1	TRBV5-1
TGTGCCAGTCGGGGTTCAACTAATGAAAAACTGTTTTTT	CASRGSTNEKLFF	13	-	-	TRBJ1-4	TRBV19
TGCAGCTCCCGACAAGGGGGCGGCGAAAAACTGTTTTTT	CSSRQGGGEKLFF	13	TRBD1	few	TRBJ1-4	TRBV29-1
TGTGCCAGCTTCAAATCGGGACAGGGTATCACAGATACGCAGTATTTT	CASFKSGQGITDTQYF	16	TRBD1	-	TRBJ2-3	TRBV18
TGTGCCAGCAGCCAGGGGAGAATCTCCTACAATGAGCAGTTCTTC	CASSQGRISYNEQFF	15	-	-	TRBJ2-1	TRBV3-1/TRBV3-2
TGTGCCAGCAGCTCCAGGACTAGCGGGAGCTACGAGCAGTACTTC	CASSSRTSGSYEQYF	15	TRBD2	-	TRBJ2-7	TRBV5-4
TGTGCCTGGAGTGCCACAAATAGCGGTGAGCAGTTCTTC	CAWSATNSGEQFF	13	-	-	TRBJ2-1	TRBV30
TGTGCCAGTAGTGTTGTACAGTCTAATCAGCCCCAGCATTTT	CASSVVQSNQPQHF	14	-	-	TRBJ1-5	TRBV19
TGTGCCAGCAGCCAAACGCGGCAGAAGCAGTTCTTC	CASSQTRQKQFF	12	-	-	TRBJ2-1	TRBV11-3
TGTGCCAGCAGCCCCATCGGTACTGGGGGCCGTTCCGGCAATCAGCCCCAGCATTTT	CASSPIGTGGRSGNQPQHF	19	-	-	TRBJ1-5	TRBV7-9
TGTGCCAGCAGCCTTTCCTCGGGGCAGGGGAATTCACCCCTCCACTTT	CASSLSSGQGNSPLHF	16	-	-	TRBJ1-6	TRBV9
TGTGCCAGCAGTTCGACAGGGGGCTCAACTAATGAAAAACTGTTTTTT	CASSSTGGSTNEKLFF	16	TRBD1	-	TRBJ1-4	TRBV2
TGCGCCAGCAGCTTGGGACAGGGCGCCAATAATTCACCCCTCCACTTT	CASSLGQGANNSPLHF	16	TRBD1	-	TRBJ1-6	TRBV5-1
TGTGCCAGCCAATCCACAGGGATAGGCGGGGAGCTGTTTTTT	CASQSTGIGGELFF	14	-	-	TRBJ2-2	TRBV3-1/TRBV3-2
TGTGCCAGCAGCTCGGTCAACACCGGGGAGCTGTTTTTT	CASSSVNTGELFF	13	-	-	TRBJ2-2	TRBV7-3
TGTGCCACGGACAGGGGGCGGCAGGATGGCTACACCTTC	CATDRGRQDGYTF	13	TRBD1	-	TRBJ1-2	TRBV10-3
TGTGCCACCAGCAGAGAACCAGGGGGCATCTATAATTCACCCCTCCACTTT	CATSREPGGIYNSPLHF	17	TRBD1	-	TRBJ1-6	TRBV15
TGTGCCAGCAGCTTGGCTGGGCGGGCGGGTGAAAAACTGTTTTTT	CASSLAGRAGEKLFF	15	-	-	TRBJ1-4	TRBV5-4
TGTGCCAGCAGCTCAATCGGGACAGGGGGCGTAGTTACGCAGTATTTT	CASSSIGTGGVVTQYF	16	TRBD1	-	TRBJ2-3	TRBV11-2
TGTGCCAGCAGTGCCGGAACAGGGGTCACCGGGGAGCTGTTTTTT	CASSAGTGVTGELFF	15	TRBD1	-	TRBJ2-2	TRBV25-1
TGTGCCAGCAGCCCAAGTTTGAGCAGAGAGGGCTATGGCTACACCTTC	CASSPSLSREGYGYTF	16	-	-	TRBJ1-2	TRBV14
TGCAGTGCAAGTGGTTCAGGGACTAGCGGGGTAACAGATACGCAGTATTTT	CSASGSGTSGVTDTQYF	17	TRBD2	-	TRBJ2-3	TRBV20-1
TGTGCCAGCAGCCTCAATGGACTAGCGGGGGGGAGTACGCAGTATTTT	CASSLNGLAGGSTQYF	16	TRBD2	few	TRBJ2-3	TRBV7-2
TGCAGCGTTTCCCCACCGGGACAGACCGCCCGCGCTGAAGCTTTCTTT	CSVSPPGQTARAEAFF	16	TRBD1	-	TRBJ1-1	TRBV29-1
TGTGCCAGCAGCGTAGAAGGGACTACGAACACCGGGGAGCTGTTTTTT	CASSVEGTTNTGELFF	16	TRBD2	once	TRBJ2-2	TRBV9
TGTGCCAGCAGCAACTCAGGGTTGAACACTGAAGCTTTCTTT	CASSNSGLNTEAFF	14	-	-	TRBJ1-1	TRBV6-2/TRBV6-3
TGTGCCAGCAGCCCAAGACTAGTCGGTAACACAGATACGCAGTATTTT	CASSPRLVGNTDTQYF	16	-	-	TRBJ2-3	TRBV11-3
TGCGCCAGCAGCCCGACGACTAGAATGGATACGCAGTATTTT	CASSPTTRMDTQYF	14	-	-	TRBJ2-3	TRBV5-1
TGTGCCAGCAGCCAACTACCGCACGACCCCGGGGGGCATTCACCCCTCCACTTT	CASSQLPHDPGGHSPLHF	18	-	-	TRBJ1-6	TRBV3-1/TRBV3-2
TGCGCCAGCAGCACCGGGGACACCCGGAGCTCTGGAAACACCATATATTTT	CASSTGDTRSSGNTIYF	17	-	-	TRBJ1-3	TRBV5-1
TGTGCCAGCAGCTTTGTTGCGGGATCGTCTTGCACAGATACGCAGTATTTT	CASSFVAGSSCTDTQYF	17	-	once	TRBJ2-3	TRBV12-1
TGCGCCAGCAGCCAAGCTCCAGCGGGGGTCACAGATACGCAGTATTTT	CASSQAPAGVTDTQYF	16	TRBD2	-	TRBJ2-3	TRBV4-3
TGCGCCAGCAGCCGAAAGACTAGTTCGGACGGGGAGCTGTTTTTT	CASSRKTSSDGELFF	15	-	-	TRBJ2-2	TRBV4-3
TGTGCCAGCAGCTTAGACCTTAACAGGGTCACTGAAGCTTTCTTT	CASSLDLNRVTEAFF	15	-	-	TRBJ1-1	TRBV7-2
TGTGCCAGCAGTTTATTCCGCGGAATCGGCAATTCACCCCTCCACTTT	CASSLFRGIGNSPLHF	16	-	-	TRBJ1-6	TRBV27
TGTGCCAGCAGGGGTACGGCAACTAATGAAAAACTGTTTTTT	CASRGTATNEKLFF	14	-	-	TRBJ1-4	TRBV19
TGTGCCAGCAGGGACAGGGGGAATCAGCCCCAGCATTTT	CASRDRGNQPQHF	13	TRBD1	few	TRBJ1-5	TRBV19
TGTGCCAGTAGTGCCTCCGCGGGACCCTATGGCTACACCTTC	CASSASAGPYGYTF	14	-	once	TRBJ1-2	TRBV19
TGCGCCAGCTCCGTAAAAACAGGGTCAGACACTGAAGCTTTCTTT	CASSVKTGSDTEAFF	15	-	-	TRBJ1-1	TRBV5-1